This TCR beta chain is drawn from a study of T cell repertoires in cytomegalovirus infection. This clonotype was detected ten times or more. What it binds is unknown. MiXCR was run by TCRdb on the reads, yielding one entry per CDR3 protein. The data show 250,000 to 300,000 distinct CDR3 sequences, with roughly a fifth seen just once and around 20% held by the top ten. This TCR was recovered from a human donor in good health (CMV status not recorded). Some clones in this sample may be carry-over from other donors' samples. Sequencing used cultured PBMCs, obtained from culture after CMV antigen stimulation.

The CDR3 sequence: CASSLGGDMNTEAFF. In DNA, the CDR3 is TGTGCCAGCAGCTTAGGGGGGGATATGAACACTGAAGCTTTCTTT. The rearrangement joins TRBV7-6 to TRBJ1-1, with TRBD1 as a possible D gene (5 bases). The length of the CDR3 is 15 residues. The V and J ends lost 1 base and 0 bases respectively, with 9 bases between them. Germline V gene sequence: CDR1 SGHVS, CDR2 FNYEAQ.